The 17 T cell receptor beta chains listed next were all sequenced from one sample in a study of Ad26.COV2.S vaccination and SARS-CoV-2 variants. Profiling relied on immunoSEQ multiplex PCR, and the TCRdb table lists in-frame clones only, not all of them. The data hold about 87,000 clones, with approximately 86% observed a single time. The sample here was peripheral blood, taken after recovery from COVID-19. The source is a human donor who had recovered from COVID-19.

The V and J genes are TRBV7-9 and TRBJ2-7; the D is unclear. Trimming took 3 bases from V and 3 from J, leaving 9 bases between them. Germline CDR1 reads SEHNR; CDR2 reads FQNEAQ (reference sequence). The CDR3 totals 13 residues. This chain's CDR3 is CASSFPNFYEQYF. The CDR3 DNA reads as TGTGCCAGCAGCTTCCCCAACTTCTACGAGCAGTACTTC.

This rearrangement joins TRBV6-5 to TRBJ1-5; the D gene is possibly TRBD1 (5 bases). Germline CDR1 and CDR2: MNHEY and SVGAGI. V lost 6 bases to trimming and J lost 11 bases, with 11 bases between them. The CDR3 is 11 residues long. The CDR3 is CASRGGGTQHF. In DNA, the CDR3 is TGTGCCAGCAGGGGGGGTGGGACCCAGCATTTT.

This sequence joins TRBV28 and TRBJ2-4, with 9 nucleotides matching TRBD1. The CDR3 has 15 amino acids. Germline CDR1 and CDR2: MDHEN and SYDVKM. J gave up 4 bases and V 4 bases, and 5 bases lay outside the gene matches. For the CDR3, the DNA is TGTGCCAGCAGTTATGGACAGGGGATTAAAAACATTCAGTACTTC. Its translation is CASSYGQGIKNIQYF.

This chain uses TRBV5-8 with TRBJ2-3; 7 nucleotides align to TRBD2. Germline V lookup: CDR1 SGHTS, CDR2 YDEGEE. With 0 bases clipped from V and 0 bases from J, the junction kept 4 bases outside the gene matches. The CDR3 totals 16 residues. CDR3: CASSLGLAASTDTQYF. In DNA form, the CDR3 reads TGTGCCAGCAGCTTGGGGCTAGCGGCTAGCACAGATACGCAGTATTTT.

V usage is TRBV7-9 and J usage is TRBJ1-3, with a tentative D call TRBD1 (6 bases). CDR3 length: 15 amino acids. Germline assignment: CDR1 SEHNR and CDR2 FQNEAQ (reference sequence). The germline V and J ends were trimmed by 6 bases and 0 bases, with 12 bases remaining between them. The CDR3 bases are TGTGCCAGCAGTCTCCGGACAGACTCTGGAAACACCATATATTTT. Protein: CASSLRTDSGNTIYF. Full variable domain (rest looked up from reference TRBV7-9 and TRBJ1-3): DTGVSQNPRHKITKRGQNVTFRCDPISEHNRLYWYRQTLGQGPEFLTYFQNEAQLEKSRLLSDRFSAERPKGSFSTLEIQRTEQGDSAMYLCASSLRTDSGNTIYFGEGSWLTVV.

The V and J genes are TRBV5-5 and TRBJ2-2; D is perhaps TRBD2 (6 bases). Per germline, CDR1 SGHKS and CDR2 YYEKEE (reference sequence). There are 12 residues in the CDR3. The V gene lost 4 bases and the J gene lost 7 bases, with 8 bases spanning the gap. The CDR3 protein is CASSLGGGELFF. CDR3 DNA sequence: TGTGCCAGCAGCCTGGGGGGCGGGGAGCTGTTTTTT.

The CDR3 region has the DNA TGTGCCTGCTCCGGACTAGCGGGAGTCGATGAGCAGTTCTTC. Translating gives CACSGLAGVDEQFF. V gene TRBV28 combines with J gene TRBJ2-1; TRBD2 agrees at 13 bases. Germline-derived CDR1 and CDR2 are MDHEN and SYDVKM. Germline trimming cut 11 bases from V and 8 bases from J; bases unmatched to any gene: 9. The CDR3 has 14 residues. Full variable domain (missing parts from reference TRBV28 and TRBJ2-1): DVKVTQSSRYLVKRTGEKVFLECVQDMDHENMFWYRQDPGLGLRLIYFSYDVKMKEKGDIPEGYSVSREKKERFSLILESASTNQTSMYLCACSGLAGVDEQFFGPGTRLTVL.

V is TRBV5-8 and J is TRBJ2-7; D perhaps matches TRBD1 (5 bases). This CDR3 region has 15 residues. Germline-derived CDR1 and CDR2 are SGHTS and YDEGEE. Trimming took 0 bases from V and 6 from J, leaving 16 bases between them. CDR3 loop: CASSLEGSRDLEQYF. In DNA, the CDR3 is TGTGCCAGCAGCTTGGAGGGGTCCCGAGATCTCGAGCAGTACTTC.

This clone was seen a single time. This chain's CDR3 is CASRSPGGSYNEQFF. The CDR3 DNA follows: TGTGCCAGCAGATCTCCTGGGGGTAGCTACAATGAGCAGTTCTTC. J is TRBJ2-1 and V is TRBV28, with D perhaps matching TRBD1 or TRBD2 (5 bases each). Germline-derived CDR1 and CDR2 are MDHEN and SYDVKM. The CDR3 has 15 amino acids. Trimming removed 6 bases from V and 3 bases from J, with 15 bases in between.

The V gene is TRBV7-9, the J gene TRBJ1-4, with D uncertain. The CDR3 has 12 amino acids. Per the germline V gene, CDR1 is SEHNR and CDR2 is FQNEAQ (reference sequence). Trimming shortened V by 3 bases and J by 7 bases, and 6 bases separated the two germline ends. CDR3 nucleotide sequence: TGTGCCAGCAGCTTTATGAGTGAAAAACTGTTTTTT. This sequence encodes CASSFMSEKLFF.

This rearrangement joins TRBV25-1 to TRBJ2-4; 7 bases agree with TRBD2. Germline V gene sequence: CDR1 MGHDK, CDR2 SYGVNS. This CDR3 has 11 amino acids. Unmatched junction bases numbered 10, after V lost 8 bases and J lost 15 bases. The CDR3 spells CASGSGGRRYF. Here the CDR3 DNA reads TGTGCCAGCGGGTCCGGCGGGAGAAGGTACTTC.

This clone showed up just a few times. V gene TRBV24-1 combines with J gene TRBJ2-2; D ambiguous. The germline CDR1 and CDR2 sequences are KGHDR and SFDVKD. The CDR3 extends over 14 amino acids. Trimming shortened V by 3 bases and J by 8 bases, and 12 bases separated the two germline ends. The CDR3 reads CATSDRSERGELFF. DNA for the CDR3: TGTGCCACCAGTGATCGTTCCGAAAGAGGGGAGCTGTTTTTT.

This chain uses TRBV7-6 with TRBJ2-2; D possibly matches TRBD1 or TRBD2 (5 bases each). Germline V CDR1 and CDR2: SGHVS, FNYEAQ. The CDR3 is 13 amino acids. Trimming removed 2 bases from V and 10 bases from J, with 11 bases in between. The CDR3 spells CASSLSGDQELFF. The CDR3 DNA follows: TGTGCCAGCAGCTTATCCGGGGACCAGGAGCTGTTTTTT.

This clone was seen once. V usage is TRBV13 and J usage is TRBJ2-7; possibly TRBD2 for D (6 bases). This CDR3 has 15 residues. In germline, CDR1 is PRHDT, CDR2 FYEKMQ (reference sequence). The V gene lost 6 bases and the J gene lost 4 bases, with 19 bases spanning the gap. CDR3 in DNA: TGTGCCAGCAGACGAGCCGGACTATCAAATTACGAGCAGTACTTC. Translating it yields CASRRAGLSNYEQYF.

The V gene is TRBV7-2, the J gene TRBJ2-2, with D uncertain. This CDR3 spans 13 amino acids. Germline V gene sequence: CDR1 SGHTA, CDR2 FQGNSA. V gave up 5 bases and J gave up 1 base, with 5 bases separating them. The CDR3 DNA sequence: TGTGCCAGCAGCCCCAGGAACACCGGGGAGCTGTTTTTT. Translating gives CASSPRNTGELFF.

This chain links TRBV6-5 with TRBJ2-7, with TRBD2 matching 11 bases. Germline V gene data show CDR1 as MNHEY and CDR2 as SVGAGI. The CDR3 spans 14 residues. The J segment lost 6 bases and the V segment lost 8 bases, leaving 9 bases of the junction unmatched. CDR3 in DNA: TGTGCCAGCCAGGGGCTAGCGGGAGGCGGCGAGCAGTACTTC. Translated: CASQGLAGGGEQYF.

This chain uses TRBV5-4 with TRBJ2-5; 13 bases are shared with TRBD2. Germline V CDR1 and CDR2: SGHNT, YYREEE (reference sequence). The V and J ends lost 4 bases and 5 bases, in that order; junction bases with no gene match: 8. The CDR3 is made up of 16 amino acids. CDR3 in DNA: TGTGCCAGCAGCCCGAGGACTAGCGGGAGCAGGGAGACCCAGTACTTC. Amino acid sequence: CASSPRTSGSRETQYF.